This is a list of T cell receptor beta chains from one sample in a study of T-cell reconstitution after alpha-beta-depleted transplantation in children. TCRdb used MiXCR to reprocess the PCR reads, holding one entry per CDR3 protein. This sample yields 300,000 to 400,000 distinct CDR3 sequences, of which 15% to 20% are seen a single time; approximately 44% belongs to the top ten. Specimen: PBMCs, mostly from graft donor cells, collected 360 days after TCRalphabeta/CD19-depleted stem cell transplant. These receptor sequences come from a male patient aged 2 to 9 who had a stem cell transplant for acute lymphoblastic leukemia, so the T cells may come from the graft donor. CDR3s include the opening cysteine and the closing phenylalanine or tryptophan. D genes are given only for firm matches. Clone size appears in some rows only: once, few, many, or a class for an expanded clone.

TRBV4-3	NA	TRBD2	TRBJ2-1	CASSQEPGTRIPNEQFF	TGCGCCAGCAGCCAGGAACCCGGGACTAGGATCCCCAATGAGCAGTTCTTC
TRBV12-3/TRBV12-4	few	TRBD2	TRBJ2-1	CASSSTGGYNEQFF	TGTGCCAGCAGTTCTACGGGAGGTTACAATGAGCAGTTCTTC
TRBV29-1	few	TRBD1	TRBJ2-5	CSVANPSPGQGGETQYF	TGCAGCGTCGCAAATCCTAGTCCCGGACAGGGGGGAGAGACCCAGTACTTC
TRBV10-3	NA	TRBD2	TRBJ2-1	CAISEVSSGSLRVEQFF	TGTGCCATCAGTGAGGTGTCTAGCGGTTCTTTAAGGGTAGAGCAGTTCTTC
TRBV27	once	NA	TRBJ2-7	CASSSLQDSIRGGEQYF	TGTGCCAGCAGTTCACTCCAGGACTCCATCCGGGGTGGGGAGCAGTACTTC
TRBV5-1	NA	TRBD1	TRBJ2-5	CASSLQPGGIEETQYF	TGCGCCAGCAGCTTGCAACCAGGGGGCATAGAGGAGACCCAGTACTTC
TRBV5-1	NA	TRBD1	TRBJ2-7	CASSLAVRDRGSYEQYF	TGCGCCAGCAGCTTGGCAGTTCGGGACAGGGGTTCCTACGAGCAGTACTTC
TRBV4-3	few	NA	TRBJ2-1	CASSHHELSGTANEQFF	TGCGCCAGCAGCCACCATGAACTAAGCGGGACAGCCAATGAGCAGTTCTTC
TRBV28	NA	NA	TRBJ1-6	CACYRDTNSPLHF	TGTGCCTGCTACCGGGACACTAATTCACCCCTCCACTTT
TRBV28	few	TRBD2	TRBJ2-3	CASSLATSGRPDTQYF	TGTGCCAGCAGTTTAGCGACTAGCGGGAGGCCAGATACGCAGTATTTT
TRBV6-5	few	TRBD1	TRBJ2-7	CASSYSLPGTGGLYF	TGTGCCAGCAGTTACTCGTTACCCGGGACAGGGGGCCTGTACTTC
TRBV21-1	NA	NA	TRBJ2-7	CASSRGQGSSYEQYF	TGTGCCAGCAGCAGAGGACAGGGGAGCTCCTACGAGCAGTACTTC
TRBV11-2	once	NA	TRBJ2-7	CASSENKGRGGEQYF	TGTGCCAGCAGCGAAAACAAAGGTCGGGGAGGCGAGCAGTACTTC
TRBV6-5	few	TRBD2	TRBJ2-1	CASSYTLLAGVTHEQFF	TGTGCCAGCAGTTACACCCTACTAGCGGGAGTAACCCATGAGCAGTTCTTC
TRBV20-1	NA	NA	TRBJ2-1	CSARGFPSGPYNEQFF	TGCAGTGCTAGAGGCTTCCCATCAGGACCCTACAATGAGCAGTTCTTC
TRBV25-1	few	NA	TRBJ2-5	CASSARWGETQYF	TGTGCCAGCAGTGCCCGGTGGGGAGAGACCCAGTACTTC
TRBV28	NA	NA	TRBJ2-2	CASGGGVDIGPGPGELFF	TGTGCCAGCGGAGGAGGAGTGGACATCGGCCCGGGCCCTGGGGAGCTGTTTTTT
TRBV5-6	few	NA	TRBJ2-7	CASSLSRRGDSSYEQYF	TGTGCCAGCAGCTTGTCACGTCGGGGGGACAGTTCCTACGAGCAGTACTTC
TRBV5-6	many	NA	TRBJ2-5	CASSFGRNFQETQYF	TGTGCCAGCAGCTTCGGCAGAAATTTCCAAGAGACCCAGTACTTC
TRBV27	NA	NA	TRBJ2-1	CASSFLDKSYNEQFF	TGTGCCAGCAGTTTTTTAGACAAAAGCTACAATGAGCAGTTCTTC
TRBV19	NA	NA	TRBJ1-1	CASSIVAGTEAFF	TGTGCCAGTAGTATAGTTGCTGGCACTGAAGCTTTCTTT
TRBV12-3/TRBV12-4	NA	NA	TRBJ2-3	CASSWVDYTDTQYF	TGTGCCAGCAGCTGGGTGGACTACACAGATACGCAGTATTTT
TRBV4-1	few	NA	TRBJ1-5	CASSQAQESDQPQHF	TGCGCCAGCAGCCAGGCACAGGAGAGTGATCAGCCCCAGCATTTT
TRBV29-1	NA	TRBD1	TRBJ2-6	CSVDWTGGSGANVLTF	TGCAGCGTTGATTGGACAGGGGGGTCTGGGGCCAACGTCCTGACTTTC
TRBV3-1	NA	TRBD2	TRBJ2-1	CASSLQRGGQFF	TGTGCCAGCAGCCTTCAGCGGGGGGGACAGTTCTTC
TRBV6-5	many	NA	TRBJ2-3	CASSVPRLVRGADTQYF	TGTGCCAGCAGTGTACCGAGACTAGTGCGAGGGGCAGATACGCAGTATTTT
TRBV7-9	NA	NA	TRBJ2-2	CASSFGVAANTGELFF	TGTGCCAGCAGCTTCGGGGTCGCCGCGAACACCGGGGAGCTGTTTTTT
TRBV29-1	NA	NA	TRBJ2-1	CSVVRDNLGKNEQFF	TGCAGCGTCGTGAGGGACAACCTGGGGAAAAATGAGCAGTTCTTC
TRBV12-3/TRBV12-4	NA	NA	TRBJ2-7	CASSPRGVAGEQYF	TGTGCCAGCAGTCCCCGGGGCGTTGCAGGCGAGCAGTACTTC
TRBV6-2/TRBV6-3	many	TRBD1	TRBJ2-4	CASSYLGQGKNIQYF	TGTGCCAGCAGTTACTTGGGACAGGGGAAAAACATTCAGTACTTC
TRBV6-5	NA	NA	TRBJ2-3	CASSYSGWSTDTQYF	TGTGCCAGCAGTTATTCGGGTTGGAGCACAGATACGCAGTATTTT
TRBV7-9	NA	TRBD1	TRBJ1-1	CASRRVQGARTEAFF	TGTGCCAGCAGGCGCGTACAGGGGGCGAGAACTGAAGCTTTCTTT
TRBV4-2	few	NA	TRBJ1-1	CASSPTPLHEVNTEAFF	TGTGCCAGCAGCCCAACTCCCTTACATGAAGTGAACACTGAAGCTTTCTTT
TRBV5-1	NA	TRBD1	TRBJ1-4	CASSFRDRDSGELFF	TGCGCCAGCAGCTTCAGGGACAGAGACTCTGGGGAACTGTTTTTT
TRBV28	few	NA	TRBJ2-2	CASRLREPGELFF	TGTGCCAGCAGACTCAGGGAACCCGGGGAGCTGTTTTTT
TRBV7-8	many	NA	TRBJ2-2	CASSLALNTGELFF	TGTGCCAGCAGCTTAGCCCTAAACACCGGGGAGCTGTTTTTT
TRBV24-1	NA	NA	TRBJ2-3	CATSETGLTDTQYF	TGTGCCACCAGTGAGACAGGACTCACAGATACGCAGTATTTT
TRBV12-3/TRBV12-4	few	TRBD1	TRBJ1-2	CASSSDRAGYGYTF	TGTGCCAGCAGTTCCGACAGGGCGGGCTATGGCTACACCTTC
TRBV20-1	NA	NA	TRBJ2-7	CSAPRENDYEQCF	TGCAGTGCCCCCAGGGAAAATGACTACGAGCAGTGCTTC
TRBV2	once	TRBD1	TRBJ2-1	CASSAQGNGQFF	TGTGCCAGCAGCGCACAGGGGAATGGGCAGTTCTTC
TRBV14	NA	NA	TRBJ2-5	CASSLDRLGETQYF	TGTGCCAGCAGCCTAGACAGGCTTGGAGAGACCCAGTACTTC
TRBV7-7	NA	NA	TRBJ1-4	CASSPTPRGQNEKLFF	TGTGCTAGCAGCCCCACCCCCAGGGGACAAAATGAAAAACTGTTTTTT
TRBV3-1	few	TRBD1	TRBJ2-1	CASSFRTGANEQFF	TGTGCCAGCAGCTTCCGGACAGGGGCGAATGAGCAGTTCTTC
TRBV4-2	few	TRBD1	TRBJ1-4	CASSQDPTGGGEKLFF	TGTGCCAGCAGCCAAGACCCCACAGGGGGCGGTGAAAAACTGTTTTTT
TRBV11-1	NA	NA	TRBJ2-7	CASSPIPRGASERGAYEQYF	TGTGCCAGCAGCCCGATCCCCCGGGGGGCTAGCGAGAGAGGGGCGTACGAGCAGTACTTC
TRBV7-9	few	TRBD1	TRBJ2-3	CASSSGTGDTQYF	TGTGCCAGCAGCTCAGGGACAGGAGATACGCAGTATTTT
TRBV11-1	NA	NA	TRBJ2-7	CASSLSIAGIGPNYEQYF	TGTGCCAGCAGCTTATCGATCGCGGGAATTGGCCCAAACTACGAGCAGTACTTC
TRBV3-1	few	NA	TRBJ1-5	CASSQRRNQPQHF	TGTGCCAGCAGCCAACGAAGAAATCAGCCCCAGCATTTT
TRBV28	many	NA	TRBJ2-3	CASSFVAAPTDTQYF	TGTGCCAGCAGTTTTGTCGCGGCTCCCACAGATACGCAGTATTTT
TRBV29-1	NA	NA	TRBJ2-7	CSVAVGAGEQYF	TGCAGCGTGGCGGTGGGGGCGGGGGAGCAGTACTTC